These 4 T cell receptor delta chains share one sample of origin, sequenced in a study of gamma-delta T cells after stem cell transplantation. TCRdb applied CATT to the RT-PCR reads for clone calling. Of under 6,500 delta-chain clones detected, 1.9% appear once; the ten largest clones hold approximately 19%. Material: gamma-delta T cells. These receptors came from a human donor. It is not recorded whose cells these are; they may come from a transplant donor.

This clone has just a few counts. It may be a read error: a sequence one base away is much more abundant. Other DNA sequences from this sample encode an identical CDR3 as well. The chain couples TRDV2 to TRDJ1; 7 nucleotides align to TRDD3. V trimming: 3 bases; J trimming: 5 bases; junction bases outside the gene matches: 5. Germline CDR1 and CDR2: GEAIGNYY and EKD. The CDR3 has 13 amino acids. DNA for the CDR3: TGTGCCTGTGACGCCCTACTGGGGGATAAACTCATCTTT. Amino acid sequence: CACDALLGDKLIF.

This clone ranks as medium-sized (0.01 to 0.1%). Distinct nucleotide sequences in the sample also encode this CDR3. The chain has TRDV2 and TRDJ1, with D maybe TRDD3 (5 bases). V lost 3 bases to trimming and J lost 4 bases, with 14 bases between them. Germline V gene sequence: CDR1 GEAIGNYY, CDR2 EKD. This CDR3 region has 14 residues. CDR3 amino acids: CACDDVRGYDKLIF. The CDR3 coding sequence is TGTGCCTGTGACGACGTCCGGGGGTACGATAAACTCATCTTT.

Points on this clone: A far bigger clonotype differs at one base, so this is likely a read error. Other DNA sequences in the same sample also yield this CDR3. V is TRDV2 and J is TRDJ1; 8 bases are a match to TRDD3. This CDR3 is 19 amino acids long. V gave up 2 bases and J gave up 0 bases; unmatched junction bases: 16. Germline V gives CDR1 GEAIGNYY, CDR2 EKD. The CDR3, as DNA: TGTGCCTGTGACAATTTGTCATTTGGGGATACTGCTCACACCGATAAACTCATCTTT. It specifies CACDNLSFGDTAHTDKLIF.

Details on this clone: A read error is likely here: a far larger clone is one base away. The chain links TRDV2 to TRDJ1, with 12 bases fitting TRDD3. Germline-derived CDR1 and CDR2 are GEAIGNYY and EKD. The CDR3 has 17 amino acids. The CDR3 DNA reads as TGTGCCTGTGACACGCTGGGGGATACGGCGTACACCGATAAACCCATCTTT. Its protein product is CACDTLGDTAYTDKPIF.